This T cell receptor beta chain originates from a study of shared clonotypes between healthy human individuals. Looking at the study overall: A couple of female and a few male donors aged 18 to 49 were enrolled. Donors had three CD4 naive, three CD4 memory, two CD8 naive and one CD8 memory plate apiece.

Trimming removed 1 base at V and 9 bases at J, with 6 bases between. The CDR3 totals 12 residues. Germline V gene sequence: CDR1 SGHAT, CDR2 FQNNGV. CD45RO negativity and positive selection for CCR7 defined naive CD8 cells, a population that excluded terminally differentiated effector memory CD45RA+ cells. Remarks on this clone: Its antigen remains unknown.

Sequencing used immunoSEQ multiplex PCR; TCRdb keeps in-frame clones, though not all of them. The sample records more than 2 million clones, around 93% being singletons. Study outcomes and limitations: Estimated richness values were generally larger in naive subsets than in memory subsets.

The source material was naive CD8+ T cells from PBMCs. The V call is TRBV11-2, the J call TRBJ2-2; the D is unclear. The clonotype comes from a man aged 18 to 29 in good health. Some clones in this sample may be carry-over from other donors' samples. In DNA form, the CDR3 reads TGTGCCAGCAGCTTAGTGATCCGGGAGCTGTTTTTT. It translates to CASSLVIRELFF. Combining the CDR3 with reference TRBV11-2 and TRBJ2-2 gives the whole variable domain EAGVAQSPRYKIIEKRQSVAFWCNPISGHATLYWYQQILGQGPKLLIQFQNNGVVDDSQLPKDRFSAERLKGVDSTLKIQPAKLEDSAVYLCASSLVIRELFFGEGSRLTVL.